This TCR beta chain was documented in a study of cytomegalovirus exposure and HLA in healthy donors. PCR employed 60 Vbeta and 13 Jbeta primers. Clones were read by immunoSEQ multiplex PCR, and TCRdb kept only the in-frame ones, dropping some. The table lists about 170,000 clones, around three quarters of them singletons. The TCR was taken from a woman aged 25 to 45 in good health and CMV-seropositive. Source material: PBMCs.

The CDR3: CASSFRARDEKLFF. The DNA of the CDR3 is TGTGCCAGCAGTTTCAGGGCTAGAGACGAAAAACTGTTTTTT. The chain links TRBV27 to TRBJ1-4, with D possibly TRBD1 on 5 matching bases. Germline V gene sequence: CDR1 MNHEY, CDR2 SMNVEV (reference sequence). Trimming removed 3 bases at V and 8 bases at J, with 13 bases between. The length of the CDR3 is 14 residues.